This T cell receptor (beta chain) was identified in a study of blood T cell repertoires in COVID-19. The junction had 7 bases not matched to a gene; V was cut back by 3 bases and J by 1 base. The germline gives CDR1 SGHRS, CDR2 YFSETQ. The length of the CDR3 is 16 residues. The assay was immunoSEQ multiplex PCR, and TCRdb's table has in-frame clones only and misses some. Found here are 150,000 to 200,000 clones, approximately 87% of them singletons; the top ten hold 6.5% to 8%. The chain couples TRBV5-1 to TRBJ1-2, with 9 bases lining up with TRBD1. The sequenced sample consisted of PBMCs or T cells enriched from blood (not recorded which). This sequence was found in a woman aged 45-60 years who had recovered from COVID-19. The CDR3 coding sequence is TGCGCCAGCAGCTCCGCTTACAGGGGGCATAACTATGGCTACACCTTC. Residues: CASSSAYRGHNYGYTF.